This TCR beta chain was sequenced in a study of T cells in Graves' hyperthyroidism and ophthalmopathy. Across the whole study: Blood from the periphery was taken at initial diagnosis, before any treatment. Overall study findings and caveats: Also found in blood were most expanded thyroid clonotypes above 0.001. A 13 V-J model separated ophthalmopathy from stable hyperthyroidism.

This clonotype was observed many times. The antigen is undetermined. V trimming: 6 bases; J trimming: 1 base; junction bases outside the gene matches: 7. Germline values: CDR1 SQVTM, CDR2 ANQGSEA. The CDR3 is 14 amino acids. Exclusions: uncontrolled infection, other autoimmune disease, pregnancy, lactation. RNA transcripts gave rise to amplified TCR beta CDR3 regions. In the first-round RT-PCR of the TCR CDR3, the HTBI primer set was used. TCRdb processed the multiplex PCR reads anew with MiXCR; each CDR3 protein has one entry. The sample has about 300,000 distinct CDR3 sequences; roughly 15% are singletons.

This sequence joins TRBV29-1 and TRBJ1-1; 8 bases fit TRBD1. This clonotype was sampled from a woman aged 40-49 years with Graves' hyperthyroidism. The sequencing sample was made of blood. For the CDR3, the DNA is TGCAGCGTACGACAGGGGAATGGGAACACTGAAGCTTTCTTT. It encodes CSVRQGNGNTEAFF.